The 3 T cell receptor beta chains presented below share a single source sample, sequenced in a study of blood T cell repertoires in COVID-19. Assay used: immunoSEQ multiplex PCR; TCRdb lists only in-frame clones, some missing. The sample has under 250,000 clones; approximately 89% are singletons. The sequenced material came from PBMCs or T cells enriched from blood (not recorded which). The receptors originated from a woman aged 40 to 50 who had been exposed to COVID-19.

CDR3 DNA: TGCGCCAGCAGCCCGGACAGGGCGAACACCGGGGAGCTGTTTTTT. The encoded protein is CASSPDRANTGELFF. The chain recombines TRBV5-1 with TRBJ2-2; 8 nucleotides align to TRBD1. In germline, CDR1 is SGHRS, CDR2 YFSETQ. The V and J ends lost 4 bases and 0 bases, in that order; junction bases with no gene match: 2. The CDR3 has 15 residues.

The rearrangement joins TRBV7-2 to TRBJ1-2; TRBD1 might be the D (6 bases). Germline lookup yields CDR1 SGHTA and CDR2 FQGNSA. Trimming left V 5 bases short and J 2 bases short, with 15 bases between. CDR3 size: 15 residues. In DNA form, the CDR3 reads TGTGCCAGCAGCCCACCCTATGGACAGAACTATGGCTACACCTTC. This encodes CASSPPYGQNYGYTF.

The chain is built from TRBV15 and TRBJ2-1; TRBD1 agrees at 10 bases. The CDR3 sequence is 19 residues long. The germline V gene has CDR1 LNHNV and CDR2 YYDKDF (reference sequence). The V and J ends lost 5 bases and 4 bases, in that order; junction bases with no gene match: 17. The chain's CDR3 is CATSSLYQHRDRGYNEQFF. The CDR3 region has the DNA TGTGCCACCAGCTCCCTCTATCAGCACCGGGACAGGGGATACAATGAGCAGTTCTTC.